This T cell receptor (beta chain) emerged from a study of blood T cell repertoires in COVID-19 (dated by TCRdb to the early 2020s). Background for the entire study: Collaborator samples came from the United States, Italy and Spain and covered acute and convalescent phases of COVID-19. The sample metadata nearly always contained a de-identified subject ID, COVID-19 status, age in years and sex. A freely available public database, intended as a resource for researchers studying the immune response to SARS-CoV-2, is where the repertoires were released. Where available, HLA class I and class II types were obtained from metadata supplied by the sample provider rather than from assay-based typing. The dataset comprised deeply sampled blood TCRbeta repertoires from subjects exposed to, actively infected with, or recovered from COVID-19. The samples were drawn from the first 160 participants of the ongoing ImmuneRACE study and from about 1,200 subjects provided by 6 global collaborators. The material from the prospective study consisted of cDNA or gDNA derived from T cells, B-cell-depleted T cells, or PBMCs.

In the prospective study, participants were roughly 18 to 89 years old, resided in approximately 22 geographic areas of the United States, and were enrolled through a virtual design. To assign participants to cohorts, the prospective study relied on clinical history that participants themselves reported in a screening survey and a study questionnaire. For ImmuneRACE Cohort 3, a participant was defined as recovered based on two consecutive negative NP/OP PCR tests, clearance by a healthcare professional, or resolution of symptoms. Mobile phlebotomists in the prospective study collected whole blood, serum and a nasopharyngeal or oropharyngeal swab from every participant. Participants in the prospective study had the option to provide additional blood draws and questionnaires over a roughly 2-month period. Prospective study blood samples were shipped either frozen or at room temperature before DNA extraction.

With regard to this clone: No antigen is known for it. Base qualities are not provided; no much larger clone lies one nucleotide away.

TCRbeta CDR3 regions were amplified from genomic DNA by means of the immunoSEQ Assay, a bias-controlled multiplex PCR. Concerning the study's data processing: The number of nucleated cells in each sample was estimated by amplification of reference gene primers within the assay. To quantify the absolute abundance of each unique TCRbeta CDR3 rearrangement, sequence reads were collapsed and filtered. For each sample, productive Simpson clonality was calculated as the square root of Simpson's diversity index over productive rearrangements. Imported from immuneACCESS, the table was reduced by TCRdb to in-frame sequences with V and J called. These copies leave out some clones; in studies compared against another copy, an unresolved V gene accounts for under half, and the cause of the remainder is not known. The DNA was the basis for D and trimming; V, J and clone size are from that table. Recorded for this sample are about 260,000 clones; roughly 90% of them occurred a single time. The ten largest clones take up around 3% of the sample.

Sequences MDHEN (CDR1) and SYDVKM (CDR2) are obtained from the germline V gene. Between the V and J ends, shortened by 1 base and 8 bases respectively, the junction contains 9 bases. The CDR3 numbers 14 residues from cysteine through phenylalanine. The DNA shown is the 42-base CDR3, in frame from base 1. The paper's findings and limits, for the study overall: The quantity of clinical and demographic metadata differed by source and by participant and was supplied without curation.

The sequence came from a woman in her forties or fifties who had recovered from COVID-19. The chain joins TRBV28 to TRBJ1-6; the D segment cannot be called with confidence. The sequencing sample was made of PBMCs or T cells enriched from blood (not recorded which). Here is the DNA: TGTGCCAGCAGTTTATACCAGGTAGATTCACCCCTCCACTTT. Its protein product is CASSLYQVDSPLHF. The CDR3, completed at both ends by the reference TRBV28 and TRBJ1-6 genes, gives the full variable domain DVKVTQSSRYLVKRTGEKVFLECVQDMDHENMFWYRQDPGLGLRLIYFSYDVKMKEKGDIPEGYSVSREKKERFSLILESASTNQTSMYLCASSLYQVDSPLHFGNGTRLTVT.